The sequence of this T cell receptor (beta chain) was determined in a study of blood T cell repertoires in COVID-19. For the study at large: Acute and convalescent COVID-19 samples came from the United States, Italy and Spain.

The protocol was immunoSEQ multiplex PCR, while the TCRdb copy is restricted to in-frame clones and leaves out a portion. Here the sample spans 200,000 to 300,000 clones, about 85% being singletons. V shed 4 bases, J shed 1 base, and the junction held 6 bases outside the gene matches. In germline, CDR1 is SQVTM, CDR2 ANQGSEA. The CDR3 is made up of 15 amino acids. The sequence was collected from a woman aged 55-75 years with active or convalescent COVID-19. Sequencing input: peripheral blood. The V call is TRBV29-1, the J call TRBJ2-3; TRBD1 matches at 9 bases. The CDR3 is CSVVVRTGGTDTQYF. CDR3 coding DNA: TGCAGCGTTGTCGTCCGGACAGGGGGCACAGATACGCAGTATTTT.